Each of the 13 T cell receptor beta chains below was sequenced from the same sample in a study of T cells in Graves' hyperthyroidism and ophthalmopathy. TCR beta CDR3 sequences were amplified from RNA transcripts. Primed by the HTBI set, a first-round RT-PCR was run on the TCR CDR3. TCRdb reprocessed the multiplex PCR reads via MiXCR and lists one record per CDR3 protein. The sample has approximately 700,000 distinct CDR3 sequences; 15% to 20% are singletons. Material for sequencing was blood. Every receptor here comes from a young man with Graves' hyperthyroidism.

This clonotype was seen more than once but under ten times. The chain combines TRBV9 with TRBJ1-5; D perhaps matches TRBD1 (5 bases). This CDR3 region has 18 residues. Looked up from germline, CDR1 is SGDLS and CDR2 is YYNGEE. V lost 1 base and J lost 0, with 17 bases in between. The CDR3 DNA is TGTGCCAGCAGCGTAAAGACAGCCCAACCTTATAGCAATCAGCCCCAGCATTTT. It translates to CASSVKTAQPYSNQPQHF.

This clonotype was counted at least ten times. The V and J genes are TRBV27 and TRBJ1-1; D is unclear. In germline, CDR1 is MNHEY, CDR2 SMNVEV (reference sequence). The CDR3 extends over 15 amino acids. V was pared by 5 bases and J by 4 bases, with 17 bases between. The CDR3 reads CASSPSPARTTEAFF. The CDR3 DNA reads TGTGCCAGCAGTCCCTCACCGGCCCGGACCACTGAAGCTTTCTTT.

This clonotype showed up many times. This chain links TRBV20-1 with TRBJ2-3; 10 nucleotides match TRBD2. The CDR3 has 13 amino acids. CDR1 DFQATT and CDR2 SNEGSKA come from the germline V gene (reference sequence). The CDR3 spells CRILAGRLDTQYF. The CDR3 nucleotides are TGCAGGATACTAGCGGGAAGGTTGGATACGCAGTATTTT.

This clonotype came up many times. The chain links TRBV19 to TRBJ2-1; perhaps TRBD1 as D (6 bases). The germline gives CDR1 LNHDA, CDR2 SQIVND (reference sequence). This CDR3 is 17 amino acids long. Trimming took off 1 base at V and 0 bases at J, with 13 bases between the two ends. The CDR3 here is CASSIVGGGGSYNEQFF. In DNA, the CDR3 is TGTGCCAGTAGTATAGTTGGGGGCGGAGGCTCCTACAATGAGCAGTTCTTC.

The gene calls are TRBV28 and TRBJ2-7; 9 nucleotides align to TRBD1. Unmatched junction bases numbered 7, after V lost 4 bases and J lost 3 bases. Per germline, CDR1 MDHEN and CDR2 SYDVKM. CDR3 length: 15 residues. The CDR3 DNA sequence: TGTGCCAGCAGTTGGAGAACAGGGGGCTACTACGAGCAGTACTTC. Its translation: CASSWRTGGYYEQYF.

This clonotype was seen just once. This chain connects TRBV7-2 to TRBJ1-2; 8 nucleotides align to TRBD1. This CDR3 is built from 14 residues. Germline V gene lookup returns CDR1 SGHTA and CDR2 FQGNSA. Trimming took 4 bases from V and 8 from J; bases not matched to a gene: 9. The CDR3 reads CASSWGQAARGYTF. CDR3 nucleotides: TGTGCCAGCAGCTGGGGACAGGCTGCGAGGGGCTACACCTTC.

At least ten counts were recorded for this clonotype. The chain is built from TRBV3-1 and TRBJ1-1; D gene ambiguous. The germline V gene has CDR1 LGHDT and CDR2 YNNKEL (reference sequence). CDR3 length: 16 amino acids. Trimming removed 1 base at V and 0 bases at J, with 12 bases between. DNA of the CDR3: TGTGCCAGCAGCCAAGTGGGGAACGGACTGAACACTGAAGCTTTCTTT. Amino acids: CASSQVGNGLNTEAFF.

This clonotype appeared many times. This chain links TRBV3-1 with TRBJ2-7; a possible D gene is TRBD2 (5 bases). Between the trimmed V and J ends, which lost 0 bases and 7 bases, there was a span of 22 bases. This CDR3 has 17 amino acids. The germline CDR1 and CDR2 sequences are LGHDT and YNNKEL (reference sequence). Written as DNA, the CDR3 is TGTGCCAGCAGCCAAGAACGGGGTATGGGTGCTCCACGGGAGCAGTACTTC. Protein product: CASSQERGMGAPREQYF.

This clonotype has at least ten counts. The chain couples TRBV28 to TRBJ1-6; perhaps TRBD1 as D (5 bases). Germline V gene sequence: CDR1 MDHEN, CDR2 SYDVKM. The length of the CDR3 is 12 residues. With 4 bases removed from V and 9 bases from J, the gap between germline ends came to 7 bases. CDR3 residues: CASSSGGSPLHF. DNA of the CDR3: TGTGCCAGCAGTTCGGGGGGTTCACCCCTCCACTTT.

In this sample, this clonotype turned up a few times. The J gene is TRBJ2-1, the V gene TRBV6-5, with a tentative D call TRBD1 (7 bases). V lost 4 bases to trimming and J lost 6 bases, with 13 bases between them. This CDR3 is 14 amino acids long. Germline V CDR1 and CDR2: MNHEY, SVGAGI. The CDR3 loop is CASSFRGECNEQFF. CDR3 sequence (DNA): TGTGCCAGCAGTTTCAGGGGGGAATGCAATGAGCAGTTCTTC.

CDR3 amino acids: CASSQEPGPTNYIQYF. Written as DNA, the CDR3 is TGCGCCAGCAGCCAAGAACCGGGGCCAACAAATTACATTCAGTACTTC. The V gene is TRBV4-1, the J gene TRBJ2-4; D could derive from TRBD1 or TRBD2 (5 bases each). Germline CDR1 reads MGHRA; CDR2 reads YSYEKL. V was shortened by 0 bases and J by 8 bases, with 17 bases between the two germline ends. This CDR3 comprises 16 residues.

This clonotype was found many times. The chain has TRBV5-8 and TRBJ2-1; D remains ambiguous. The V and J ends lost 0 bases and 9 bases respectively, with 10 bases between them. The CDR3 extends over 13 amino acids. CDR1 is SGHTS, CDR2 YDEGEE, per germline. CDR3: CASSLDTQSEQFF. Written as DNA, the CDR3 is TGTGCCAGCAGCTTGGACACTCAGAGTGAGCAGTTCTTC.

The chain carries TRBV29-1 and TRBJ2-5; 8 bases map to TRBD1. Germline CDR1 is SQVTM and CDR2 is ANQGSEA. The CDR3 is 16 amino acids. Trimming at V came to 4 bases and at J to 4 bases, leaving 14 bases not matched to a gene. This chain's CDR3 is CSVGGHRGEKGETQYF. The CDR3 coding sequence is TGCAGCGTTGGGGGACACAGGGGGGAGAAGGGAGAGACCCAGTACTTC.